These 26 T cell receptor beta chains share one sample of origin, sequenced in a study of cytomegalovirus exposure and HLA in healthy donors. PCR was performed using 60 Vbeta and 13 Jbeta primers. This table comes from immunoSEQ multiplex PCR, and its TCRdb copy is limited to in-frame clones, with some not included. The sample consists of roughly 81,000 clones, 79% of them appearing once. The specimen was PBMCs. These receptor sequences come from a man in his thirties or forties in good health and CMV-seronegative.

With regard to this clone: The sample holds other DNA sequences that translate to the same CDR3. V usage is TRBV28 and J usage is TRBJ1-2; D not certain. Germline V gene sequence: CDR1 MDHEN, CDR2 SYDVKM. V lost 10 bases to trimming and J lost 1 base, with 13 bases between them. This CDR3 spans 13 amino acids. CDR3 region: CAIGQDFNYGYTF. The DNA of the CDR3 is TGTGCCATCGGGCAGGACTTTAACTATGGCTACACCTTC.

This clone has just a few counts. J is TRBJ1-1 and V is TRBV7-9, with D tentatively TRBD1 (6 bases). The germline V gene encodes CDR1 SEHNR and CDR2 FQNEAQ (reference sequence). This CDR3 contains 11 residues. V was trimmed by 2 bases and J by 8 bases, leaving 6 bases between them. Here the CDR3 reads CASSLTGEAFF. The CDR3 bases are TGTGCCAGCAGCTTAACAGGGGAAGCTTTCTTT. The variable domain in full, completed from reference TRBV7-9 and TRBJ1-1, reads DTGVSQNPRHKITKRGQNVTFRCDPISEHNRLYWYRQTLGQGPEFLTYFQNEAQLEKSRLLSDRFSAERPKGSFSTLEIQRTEQGDSAMYLCASSLTGEAFFGQGTRLTVV.

This clone was observed a few times. The V call is TRBV7-2, the J call TRBJ2-3, with 7 positions matching TRBD2. Trimming removed 3 bases from V and 2 bases from J; junction bases left unmatched: 5. The germline V gene encodes CDR1 SGHTA and CDR2 FQGNSA. The CDR3 loop spans 15 amino acids. The CDR3 sequence: CASSLNLAVTDTQYF. The CDR3 DNA sequence: TGTGCCAGCAGCTTGAATCTAGCGGTCACAGATACGCAGTATTTT.

This chain uses TRBV5-1 with TRBJ2-3; D perhaps matches TRBD1 (5 bases). The CDR3 runs 14 residues. Deletions cut 5 bases from V and 1 base from J, with 11 bases between. Germline V gene sequence: CDR1 SGHRS, CDR2 YFSETQ. CDR3 residues: CASRAGSGTDTQYF. The DNA of the CDR3 is TGCGCCAGCAGAGCAGGGTCCGGCACAGATACGCAGTATTTT.

The chain has TRBV9 and TRBJ1-3; D remains unclear. The CDR3 covers 11 residues. Germline lookup yields CDR1 SGDLS and CDR2 YYNGEE. Trimming removed 7 bases from V and 15 bases from J, with 17 bases in between. CDR3 residues: CASVVWCPSYF. CDR3 sequence (DNA): TGTGCCAGCGTAGTATGGTGTCCTTCATATTTT. The full variable domain, its missing parts supplied by reference TRBV9 and TRBJ1-3, is DSGVTQTPKHLITATGQRVTLRCSPRSGDLSVYWYQQSLDQGLQFLIQYYNGEERAKGNILERFSAQQFPDLHSELNLSSLELGDSALYFCASVVWCPSYFGEGSWLTVV.

The V call is TRBV5-6, the J call TRBJ2-7; 7 bases align to TRBD1. The CDR3 runs 16 residues. V gave up 6 bases and J gave up 0 bases; unmatched junction bases: 12. Germline values: CDR1 SGHDT, CDR2 YYEEEE. This CDR3 is CASTSWGTDVSYEQYF. The CDR3 nucleotides read TGTGCCAGCACCAGCTGGGGGACAGACGTCTCCTACGAGCAGTACTTC.

The rearrangement links TRBV29-1 to TRBJ2-5, with 7 bases that match TRBD1. This CDR3 is 13 amino acids long. Germline V CDR1 and CDR2: SQVTM, ANQGSEA. V was clipped by 3 bases and J by 2 bases; unmatched bases: 3. CDR3 amino acids: CSVDPTGQETQYF. CDR3 sequence (DNA): TGCAGCGTTGATCCGACAGGGCAAGAGACCCAGTACTTC.

The chain uses TRBV6-1 and TRBJ1-2, with 8 bases fitting TRBD1. This CDR3 has 14 amino acids. Germline CDR1 is MNHNS and CDR2 is SASEGT. With 4 bases clipped from V and 8 bases from J, the junction kept 9 bases outside the gene matches. CDR3 bases: TGTGCCAGCAGTGGAGGGGACAGGTGGTACGGCTACACCTTC. Residues: CASSGGDRWYGYTF.

This chain joins TRBV10-2 and TRBJ2-5, with D tentatively TRBD1 (5 bases). The CDR3 has 12 residues. V dropped 5 bases and J dropped 4 bases, with 8 bases sitting between them. CDR1 and CDR2 (germline): WSHSY, SAAADI. CDR3 sequence (DNA): TGCGCCAGCAGTCCTCAGGGAGAGACCCAGTACTTC. Translated: CASSPQGETQYF.

The chain recombines TRBV25-1 with TRBJ1-2; D is unclear. Germline V gene data show CDR1 as MGHDK and CDR2 as SYGVNS. V lost 3 bases to trimming and J lost 1 base, with 3 bases between them. The CDR3 contains 12 residues. In DNA, the CDR3 is TGTGCCAGCAGTGACCTTAACTATGGCTACACCTTC. It encodes CASSDLNYGYTF.

The CDR3 region is CASSSGTSDYNEQFF. CDR3 coding DNA: TGTGCCAGCAGCTCCGGGACTAGCGACTACAATGAGCAGTTCTTC. The V call is TRBV7-9, the J call TRBJ2-1; 10 bases agree with TRBD2. Germline assignment: CDR1 SEHNR and CDR2 FQNEAQ (reference sequence). The CDR3 runs 15 residues. The J segment lost 3 bases and the V segment lost 4 bases, leaving 3 bases of the junction unmatched.

This clone showed up just once. The chain recombines TRBV30 with TRBJ2-3, with D possibly matching TRBD2 (5 bases). CDR3 length equals 13 residues. The germline V and J ends were trimmed by 4 bases and 4 bases, with 12 bases remaining between them. CDR1 and CDR2 from the germline V gene are GTSNPN and SVGIG (reference sequence). Here the CDR3 reads CAWIEGSADTQYF. The DNA of the CDR3 is TGTGCCTGGATAGAAGGGAGCGCAGATACGCAGTATTTT.

The chain is built from TRBV7-3 and TRBJ2-2, with a possible D match to TRBD1 (6 bases). The ends were cut back, 3 bases at V and 6 bases at J, with 17 bases in the middle. This CDR3 is 16 amino acids long. CDR1 and CDR2 from the germline V gene are SGHTA and FQGTGA. DNA of the CDR3: TGTGCCAGCAGCTTTACCGGACAGACCAACTCCGGGGAGCTGTTTTTT. Amino acids: CASSFTGQTNSGELFF.

V gene TRBV28 combines with J gene TRBJ1-2; 8 bases map to TRBD1. The V gene's germline CDR1 is MDHEN and CDR2 SYDVKM. The CDR3 runs to 14 residues. V trimming: 6 bases; J trimming: 2 bases; junction bases outside the gene matches: 5. The CDR3 nucleotides are TGTGCCAGCAGCCTTGACAGGGGAAACTATGGCTACACCTTC. It codes for CASSLDRGNYGYTF.

The chain couples TRBV4-2 to TRBJ2-7, with 8 bases aligning to TRBD2. Germline trimming cut 4 bases from V and 6 bases from J; bases unmatched to any gene: 11. The CDR3 covers 15 residues. The germline V gene has CDR1 LGHNA and CDR2 YNFKEQ. The CDR3 bases are TGTGCCAGCAGCCGTTCGAAGACTAGCGAGATCGAGCAGTACTTC. Amino acid sequence: CASSRSKTSEIEQYF.

This clone was recorded a few times. This rearrangement joins TRBV6-6 to TRBJ2-7; 10 positions match TRBD2. The germline V gene has CDR1 MNHNY and CDR2 SVGAGI (reference sequence). V lost 2 bases and J lost 3; bases outside the gene matches: 7. The CDR3 is 16 residues long. The CDR3 nucleotides are TGTGCCAGCAGTTACCCTAGCGGGGGCTCCGTCTACGAGCAGTACTTC. Translated, it gives CASSYPSGGSVYEQYF.

The chain recombines TRBV10-3 with TRBJ2-5; D might be TRBD2 (6 bases). The CDR3 covers 13 residues. CDR1 is ENHRY, CDR2 SYGVKD, per germline. V shed 4 bases and J shed 4 bases, with 10 bases lying between them. CDR3 nucleotides: TGTGCCATCAGTGGGGGGGTTCGAGAGACCCAGTACTTC. Amino acid sequence: CAISGGVRETQYF.

The chain recombines TRBV10-3 with TRBJ2-7; 8 nucleotides agree with TRBD2. Germline V gene lookup returns CDR1 ENHRY and CDR2 SYGVKD. The trim removed 3 bases at V and 2 bases at J, leaving 18 bases unmatched. The CDR3 is 19 residues long. The CDR3 region is CAISDEIVVGGRSPYEQYF. As DNA, the CDR3 is TGTGCCATCAGTGATGAGATAGTTGTGGGCGGGAGGAGCCCCTACGAGCAGTACTTC.

This clone was detected a few times. The V and J genes are TRBV6-5 and TRBJ1-4, with D possibly matching TRBD1 (5 bases). V lost 0 bases and J 6 bases, leaving 5 bases between the germline ends. Germline V gene data show CDR1 as MNHEY and CDR2 as SVGAGI. The CDR3 extends over 13 amino acids. In DNA, the CDR3 is TGTGCCAGCAGTTACTCAGGGGATGAAAAACTGTTTTTT. Amino acid sequence: CASSYSGDEKLFF.

The V and J genes are TRBV2 and TRBJ2-1, with 7 bases aligning to TRBD2. Losses at the gene ends were 8 bases for V and 0 bases for J; bases not matched to a gene: 7. The germline V gene encodes CDR1 SNHLY and CDR2 FYNNEI. The CDR3 has 15 residues. CDR3 coding DNA: TGTGCCAGCCGAGCTAGCGGAGGCTCCTACAATGAGCAGTTCTTC. Translation: CASRASGGSYNEQFF.

The chain is built from TRBV29-1 and TRBJ2-7; TRBD2 matches at 8 bases. The germline gives CDR1 SQVTM, CDR2 ANQGSEA. Germline trimming cut 7 bases from V and 2 bases from J; bases unmatched to any gene: 10. This CDR3 contains 14 residues. CDR3 sequence: CSAILAEHPYEQYF. In nucleotides, the CDR3 is TGCAGCGCCATACTAGCGGAGCATCCCTACGAGCAGTACTTC.

The V call is TRBV10-3, the J call TRBJ2-7; possible D gene TRBD1, 6 bases. CDR1 and CDR2 (germline): ENHRY, SYGVKD. The CDR3 has 14 residues. V lost 4 bases and J lost 7, with 17 bases in between. CDR3 amino acids: CAISVGTDTGEQYF. The CDR3 DNA follows: TGTGCCATCAGTGTTGGAACCGATACAGGGGAGCAGTACTTC.

This clone was seen only a few times. V and J are TRBV12-5 and TRBJ2-2, with D maybe TRBD2 (5 bases). The CDR3 is 12 residues long. Germline assignment: CDR1 LGHNT and CDR2 FRNRAP. V shed 6 bases and J shed 7 bases, with 9 bases lying between them. The CDR3: CASGNGLGELFF. The CDR3 coding sequence is TGTGCTAGTGGCAATGGACTCGGGGAGCTGTTTTTT.

This clone ranks as medium-sized. The chain's CDR3 is CASSLNDRGRGNEKLFF. The CDR3 DNA reads TGTGCCAGCAGCCTGAATGACAGGGGGCGAGGTAATGAAAAACTGTTTTTT. The V call is TRBV28, the J call TRBJ1-4; 10 nucleotides align to TRBD1. The trim removed 6 bases at V and 4 bases at J, leaving 11 bases unmatched. This CDR3 is 17 amino acids long. Germline CDR1 is MDHEN and CDR2 is SYDVKM.

The rearrangement joins TRBV15 to TRBJ2-1; 12 bases line up with TRBD2. The CDR3 loop spans 18 amino acids. The V and J ends lost 0 bases and 1 base, in that order; junction bases with no gene match: 4. Looked up from germline, CDR1 is LNHNV and CDR2 is YYDKDF (reference sequence). The CDR3 reads CATSRDRLAGGSYNEQFF. The DNA of the CDR3 is TGTGCCACCAGCAGAGATCGGCTAGCGGGGGGGTCCTACAATGAGCAGTTCTTC.

This CDR3 is CASRGGTTIYF. In nucleotides, the CDR3 is TGTGCCAGCAGGGGGGGGACCACCATATATTTT. The V gene is TRBV9, the J gene TRBJ1-3; a possible D gene is TRBD1 (5 bases). This CDR3 contains 11 residues. V lost 5 bases and J lost 9, with 9 bases in between. Looked up from germline, CDR1 is SGDLS and CDR2 is YYNGEE.